The 11 T cell receptor beta chains listed next were all sequenced from one sample in a study of blood T cells in healthy people across ages. Next came a second PCR, run for about 7 to 12 cycles, which used a sample-barcoded 5' primer along with a J-beta primer mix. TCRdb reanalysed the 5' RACE reads using MiXCR and keeps one entry per CDR3 protein. The sample comprises almost 300,000 distinct CDR3 sequences, 25% to 30% of which are singletons, and roughly 30% rests with the top ten. The sequenced material came from blood. These receptors were collected from an older woman in good health.

This chain links TRBV12-3 or TRBV12-4 with TRBJ1-2; tentatively, D is TRBD1 (5 bases). Trimming left V 3 bases short and J 3 bases short, with 8 bases between. This CDR3 spans 13 amino acids. As DNA, the CDR3 is TGTGCCAGCAGTTTCGACAGTGACTATGGCTACACCTTC. Amino acid sequence: CASSFDSDYGYTF.

A word on this clonotype: Sequence at one end of the junction differs from germline and may be a read error. V gene TRBV28 combines with J gene TRBJ2-5, with D possibly TRBD2 on 6 matching bases. Germline values: CDR1 MDHEN, CDR2 SYDVKM. The CDR3 totals 16 residues. For the CDR3, the DNA is TGTGCCGGCAGTTTCGGAATAGCGGTAGATGTAGAGACCCAGTACTTC. Its translation is CAGSFGIAVDVETQYF.

The chain carries TRBV7-2 and TRBJ2-7, with D maybe TRBD2 (6 bases). Germline V gives CDR1 SGHTA, CDR2 FQGNSA. Trimming stripped 5 bases from V and 12 bases from J, with 17 bases between. This CDR3 region has 12 residues. Written as DNA, the CDR3 is TGTGCCAGCAGCCCATATCAGGGACTTCGGTACTTC. Amino acids: CASSPYQGLRYF.

Concerning this clonotype: This sequence may be a read error, since a much larger clone differs from it by one base. This chain uses TRBV7-2 with TRBJ1-1, with unresolved D. The CDR3 is 11 amino acids. The germline V gene encodes CDR1 SGHTA and CDR2 FQGNSA. CDR3 nucleotides: TGTGCCAGCAGCTTTAACACTGAAGCTTCCTTT. Translating it yields CASSFNTEASF.

This clonotype was counted at least ten times. The V gene is TRBV21-1, the J gene TRBJ2-1; the DNA was not compared with TRBD2, the D call given in the table. TRBV21-1 is recorded as a pseudogene. CDR3 size: 16 residues. CDR3: CASSKEGGMEDNEQFF. The CDR3 coding sequence is TGTGCCAGCAGCAAAGAAGGAGGGATGGAAGACAATGAGCAGTTCTTC.

The chain employs TRBV18 and TRBJ2-1; 8 nucleotides agree with TRBD1. The V gene's germline CDR1 is KGHSH and CDR2 LQKENI. With V trimmed by 5 bases and J by 5 bases, 11 bases remained unmatched. CDR3 length equals 16 residues. The CDR3 protein is CASSSIRDRHNNEQFF. As DNA, the CDR3 is TGTGCCAGCTCATCCATTAGGGACAGGCATAACAATGAGCAGTTCTTC.

The rearrangement uses TRBV20-1 and TRBJ2-5; TRBD2 might be the D (5 bases). V was pared by 6 bases and J by 4 bases, with 21 bases between. The CDR3 is 15 residues long. The V gene's germline CDR1 is DFQATT and CDR2 SNEGSKA (reference sequence). As DNA, the CDR3 is TGCAGTGCCCGAGGGCTACTGGTGGTGGGAGAGACCCAGTACTTC. It translates to CSARGLLVVGETQYF.

The chain has TRBV7-9 and TRBJ2-7, with D possibly being TRBD1 (6 bases). The CDR3 totals 14 residues. The germline CDR1 and CDR2 sequences are SEHNR and FQNEAQ (reference sequence). The V end lost 5 bases, the J end lost 3 bases, and 14 bases lay between the germline ends. CDR3: CASSQGQGRYEQYF. The CDR3 DNA follows: TGTGCCAGCAGCCAGGGGCAGGGCCGCTACGAGCAGTACTTC. Full variable domain (missing parts from reference TRBV7-9 and TRBJ2-7): DTGVSQNPRHKITKRGQNVTFRCDPISEHNRLYWYRQTLGQGPEFLTYFQNEAQLEKSRLLSDRFSAERPKGSFSTLEIQRTEQGDSAMYLCASSQGQGRYEQYFGPGTRLTVT.

This clonotype was seen a few times. The V and J genes are TRBV5-1 and TRBJ2-5; D is perhaps TRBD1 (6 bases). V lost 4 bases and J 4 bases, leaving 20 bases between the germline ends. Germline V gene lookup returns CDR1 SGHRS and CDR2 YFSETQ. The CDR3 runs 16 residues. CDR3 DNA: TGCGCCAGCAGCCCTCCAGGCAGTGGGGGCGTAGAGACCCAGTACTTC. It codes for CASSPPGSGGVETQYF.

This clonotype has a handful of counts. The chain employs TRBV7-2 and TRBJ2-1, with TRBD2 matching over 7 bases. Germline lookup yields CDR1 SGHTA and CDR2 FQGNSA. V shed 4 bases, J shed 6 bases, and the junction held 3 bases outside the gene matches. The CDR3 extends over 13 amino acids. CDR3 amino acids: CASSSRTSNEQFF. The DNA for the CDR3 is TGTGCCAGCAGCTCTAGGACTAGCAATGAGCAGTTCTTC. Full variable domain (missing parts from reference TRBV7-2 and TRBJ2-1): GAGVSQSPSNKVTEKGKDVELRCDPISGHTALYWYRQSLGQGLEFLIYFQGNSAPDKSGLPSDRFSAERTGGSVSTLTIQRTQQEDSAVYLCASSSRTSNEQFFGPGTRLTVL.

Only a few counts were recorded for this clonotype. This chain joins TRBV11-2 and TRBJ2-1; TRBD2 matches 12 bases. CDR1 and CDR2 (germline): SGHAT, FQNNGV. The junction had 7 bases not matched to a gene; V was cut back by 3 bases and J by 1 base. The CDR3 spans 18 residues. The CDR3 region is CASSFETSGRGSYNEQFF. In DNA form, the CDR3 reads TGTGCCAGCAGCTTCGAGACTAGCGGGAGAGGGTCCTACAATGAGCAGTTCTTC. Full variable domain (outside the CDR3, taken from reference TRBV11-2 and TRBJ2-1): EAGVAQSPRYKIIEKRQSVAFWCNPISGHATLYWYQQILGQGPKLLIQFQNNGVVDDSQLPKDRFSAERLKGVDSTLKIQPAKLEDSAVYLCASSFETSGRGSYNEQFFGPGTRLTVL.